This is a list of T cell receptor beta chains from one sample in a study of naive and memory T cell subsets. From the UMI-ligation and nested PCR reads, TCRdb called clonotypes with MiXCR, one entry per CDR3 protein. In the table there are under 150,000 distinct CDR3 sequences, 15% to 20% of which are singletons. Sequenced material: naive CD4+ T cells from blood. The receptors stem from a human donor in good health. Both conserved end residues are part of each CDR3. The D gene is left open where the match is weak. The size of a clone is reported for some rows only, either as once, few or many, or as a class for expanded clones.

clone_size: NA
j_call: TRBJ2-3
v_call: TRBV29-1
d_call: NA
cdr3_nt: TGCAGCGTTGCCCCCGGGTCCGGGACGGATACGCAGTATTTT
cdr3_aa: CSVAPGSGTDTQYF

clone_size: NA
j_call: TRBJ2-2
v_call: TRBV2
d_call: TRBD1
cdr3_nt: TGTGCCAGCAGAGGGAAGGACAGGCTGCCCACCGGGGAGCTGTTTTTT
cdr3_aa: CASRGKDRLPTGELFF

clone_size: NA
j_call: TRBJ1-2
v_call: TRBV29-1
d_call: TRBD1
cdr3_nt: TGCAGCGTGCAGAAAGACAGGGATTCGAATGTCTACACCTTC
cdr3_aa: CSVQKDRDSNVYTF

clone_size: many
j_call: TRBJ1-3
v_call: TRBV29-1
d_call: NA
cdr3_nt: TGCAGCGTTGATGGGTATGGAAACACCATATATTTT
cdr3_aa: CSVDGYGNTIYF

clone_size: NA
j_call: TRBJ2-5
v_call: TRBV18
d_call: NA
cdr3_nt: TGTGCCAGCTCACCACCGGCCTTTCTCCGGGAGAGAGGGTGGGGAAAGACCCAGTACTTC
cdr3_aa: CASSPPAFLRERGWGKTQYF

clone_size: NA
j_call: TRBJ2-1
v_call: TRBV28
d_call: TRBD2
cdr3_nt: TGTGCCAGCAGCTCGAGCGGGAGTAGGGAGAATGAGCAGTTCTTC
cdr3_aa: CASSSSGSRENEQFF

clone_size: NA
j_call: TRBJ2-3
v_call: TRBV10-3
d_call: NA
cdr3_nt: TGTGCCATCTCCCAGCGTGAGATCACAGATACGCAGTATTTT
cdr3_aa: CAISQREITDTQYF

clone_size: NA
j_call: TRBJ1-2
v_call: TRBV28
d_call: NA
cdr3_nt: TGTGCCAGCATTCGGGGCGCGGAGTACTATGGCTACACCTTC
cdr3_aa: CASIRGAEYYGYTF

clone_size: few
j_call: TRBJ1-2
v_call: TRBV7-3
d_call: NA
cdr3_nt: TGTGCCAGCAGCTCCCGGGAGGATAACTATGGCTACACCTTC
cdr3_aa: CASSSREDNYGYTF

clone_size: NA
j_call: TRBJ1-3
v_call: TRBV12-5
d_call: NA
cdr3_nt: TGTGCTAGTGTTCTGACAGGCTCTGGAAACACCATATATTTT
cdr3_aa: CASVLTGSGNTIYF

clone_size: few
j_call: TRBJ2-5
v_call: TRBV6-2/TRBV6-3
d_call: NA
cdr3_nt: TGTGCCAGCAGTGCGGGACGAATATCACAAGAGACCCAGTACTTC
cdr3_aa: CASSAGRISQETQYF

clone_size: few
j_call: TRBJ2-1
v_call: TRBV7-2
d_call: TRBD2
cdr3_nt: TGTGCCAGCAGCTTAGGACTAGCGGTAAACAATGAGCAGTTCTTC
cdr3_aa: CASSLGLAVNNEQFF

clone_size: few
j_call: TRBJ2-5
v_call: TRBV10-1
d_call: NA
cdr3_nt: TGCGCCAGCAGTGAGTGGGGGAAAGAGACCCAGTACTTC
cdr3_aa: CASSEWGKETQYF

clone_size: few
j_call: TRBJ2-5
v_call: TRBV6-6
d_call: TRBD1
cdr3_nt: TGTGCCAGCAGTTACACGCGCCGGGACAGGGGGCTGGAGACCCAGTACTTC
cdr3_aa: CASSYTRRDRGLETQYF

clone_size: few
j_call: TRBJ2-3
v_call: TRBV5-1
d_call: TRBD2
cdr3_nt: TGCGCCAGCAGCGCGGAGCGGGAGGGCCAAGATACGCAGTATTTT
cdr3_aa: CASSAEREGQDTQYF

clone_size: NA
j_call: TRBJ1-2
v_call: TRBV15
d_call: TRBD1
cdr3_nt: TGTGCCACCAGCTTGGGACAGGGCGGTGGCTACACCTTC
cdr3_aa: CATSLGQGGGYTF

clone_size: NA
j_call: TRBJ2-1
v_call: TRBV5-1
d_call: NA
cdr3_nt: TGCGCCAGCAGCTTGGGGCTCGACAGCTACAATGAGCAGTTCTTC
cdr3_aa: CASSLGLDSYNEQFF

clone_size: NA
j_call: TRBJ2-5
v_call: TRBV5-4
d_call: TRBD2
cdr3_nt: TGTGCCAGCAGCCGCCCAGCGGGAGGGAGGGAGACCCAGTACTTC
cdr3_aa: CASSRPAGGRETQYF

clone_size: few
j_call: TRBJ1-6
v_call: TRBV6-5
d_call: NA
cdr3_nt: TGTGCCAGCAGCCGAGGGCAGGCTAATTCACCCCTCCACTTT
cdr3_aa: CASSRGQANSPLHF

clone_size: few
j_call: TRBJ1-1
v_call: TRBV18
d_call: NA
cdr3_nt: TGTGCCAGCTCACCCGGAGGGGTAAACACTGAAGCTTTCTTT
cdr3_aa: CASSPGGVNTEAFF

clone_size: NA
j_call: TRBJ2-1
v_call: TRBV6-1
d_call: NA
cdr3_nt: TGTGCCAGCGTCCGCGGCGATTACAATGAGCAGTTCTTC
cdr3_aa: CASVRGDYNEQFF

clone_size: few
j_call: TRBJ2-1
v_call: TRBV7-3
d_call: NA
cdr3_nt: TGTGCCAGCAGCTTAAGGGGGGTGAGAAGCGATGAGCAGTTCTTC
cdr3_aa: CASSLRGVRSDEQFF

clone_size: few
j_call: TRBJ2-5
v_call: TRBV7-2
d_call: NA
cdr3_nt: TGTGCCAGCAGCTTTTCGGGCATCCGCGGGACATTAGAGACCCAGTACTTC
cdr3_aa: CASSFSGIRGTLETQYF

clone_size: many
j_call: TRBJ2-3
v_call: TRBV29-1
d_call: NA
cdr3_nt: TGCAGCGTTGAGCCACTCGATCTAGATACGCAGTATTTT
cdr3_aa: CSVEPLDLDTQYF

clone_size: NA
j_call: TRBJ2-7
v_call: TRBV12-3/TRBV12-4
d_call: NA
cdr3_nt: TGTGCCACCTCGGGACACCGCTACGAGCAGTACTTC
cdr3_aa: CATSGHRYEQYF

clone_size: few
j_call: TRBJ2-1
v_call: TRBV5-1
d_call: NA
cdr3_nt: TGCGCCAGCAGCTTGGGGCCCGTAGATGAGCAGTTCTTC
cdr3_aa: CASSLGPVDEQFF

clone_size: few
j_call: TRBJ2-5
v_call: TRBV29-1
d_call: NA
cdr3_nt: TGCAGCGTTGAAGGGGAGGAGACCCAGTACTTC
cdr3_aa: CSVEGEETQYF

clone_size: NA
j_call: TRBJ2-3
v_call: TRBV10-3
d_call: TRBD2
cdr3_nt: TGTGCCACCAAACTAGCGGGAGGCACAGATACGCAGTATTTT
cdr3_aa: CATKLAGGTDTQYF